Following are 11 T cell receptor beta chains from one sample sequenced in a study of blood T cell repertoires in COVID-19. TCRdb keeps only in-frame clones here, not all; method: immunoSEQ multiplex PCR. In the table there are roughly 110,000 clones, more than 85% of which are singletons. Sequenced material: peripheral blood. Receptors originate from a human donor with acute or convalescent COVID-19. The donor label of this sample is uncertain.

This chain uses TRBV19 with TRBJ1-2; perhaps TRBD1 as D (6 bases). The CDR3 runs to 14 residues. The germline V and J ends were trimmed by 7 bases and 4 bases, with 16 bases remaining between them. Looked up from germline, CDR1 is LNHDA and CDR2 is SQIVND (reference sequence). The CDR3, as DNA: TGTGCCAGTACCGACCCCGGACAGTTCTATGGCTACACCTTC. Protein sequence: CASTDPGQFYGYTF.

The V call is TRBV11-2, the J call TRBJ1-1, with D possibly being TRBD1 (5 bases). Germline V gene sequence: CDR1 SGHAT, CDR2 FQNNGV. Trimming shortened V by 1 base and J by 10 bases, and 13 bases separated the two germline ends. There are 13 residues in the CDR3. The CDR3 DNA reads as TGTGCCAGCAGCTTAGGCAGGGAAGTGGGAGCTTTCTTT. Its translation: CASSLGREVGAFF. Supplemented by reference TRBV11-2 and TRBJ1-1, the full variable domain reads EAGVAQSPRYKIIEKRQSVAFWCNPISGHATLYWYQQILGQGPKLLIQFQNNGVVDDSQLPKDRFSAERLKGVDSTLKIQPAKLEDSAVYLCASSLGREVGAFFGQGTRLTVV.

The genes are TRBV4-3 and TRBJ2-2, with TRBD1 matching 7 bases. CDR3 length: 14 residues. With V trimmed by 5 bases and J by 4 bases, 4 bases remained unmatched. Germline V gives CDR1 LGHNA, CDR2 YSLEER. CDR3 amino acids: CASSSWTGTGELFF. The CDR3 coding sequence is TGCGCCAGCAGCTCCTGGACAGGCACCGGGGAGCTGTTTTTT.

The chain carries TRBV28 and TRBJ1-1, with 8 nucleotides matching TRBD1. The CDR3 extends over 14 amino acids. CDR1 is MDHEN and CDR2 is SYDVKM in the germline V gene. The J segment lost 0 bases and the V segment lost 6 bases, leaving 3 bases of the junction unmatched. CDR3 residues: CASRTGAMNTEAFF. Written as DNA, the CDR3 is TGTGCCAGCAGGACAGGGGCGATGAACACTGAAGCTTTCTTT. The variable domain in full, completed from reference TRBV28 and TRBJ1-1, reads DVKVTQSSRYLVKRTGEKVFLECVQDMDHENMFWYRQDPGLGLRLIYFSYDVKMKEKGDIPEGYSVSREKKERFSLILESASTNQTSMYLCASRTGAMNTEAFFGQGTRLTVV.

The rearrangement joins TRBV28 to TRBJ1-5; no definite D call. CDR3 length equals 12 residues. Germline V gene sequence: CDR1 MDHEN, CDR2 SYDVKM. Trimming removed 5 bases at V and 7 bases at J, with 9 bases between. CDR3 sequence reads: CASSPLRQPQHF. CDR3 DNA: TGTGCCAGCAGTCCGCTGAGGCAGCCCCAGCATTTT.

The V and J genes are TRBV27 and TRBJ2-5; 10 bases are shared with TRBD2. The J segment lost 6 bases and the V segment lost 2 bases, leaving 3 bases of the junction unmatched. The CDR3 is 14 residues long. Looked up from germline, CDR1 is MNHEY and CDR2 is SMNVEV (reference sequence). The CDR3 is CASSLLAGAKTQYF. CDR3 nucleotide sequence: TGTGCCAGCAGTTTACTAGCGGGAGCGAAGACCCAGTACTTC.

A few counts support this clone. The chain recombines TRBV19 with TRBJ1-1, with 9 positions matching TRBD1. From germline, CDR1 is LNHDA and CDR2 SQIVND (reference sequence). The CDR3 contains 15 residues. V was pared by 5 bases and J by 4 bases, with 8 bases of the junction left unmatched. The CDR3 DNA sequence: TGTGCCAGTAGTCAAATGACAGGGGGGGCCACTGAAGCTTTCTTT. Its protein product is CASSQMTGGATEAFF.

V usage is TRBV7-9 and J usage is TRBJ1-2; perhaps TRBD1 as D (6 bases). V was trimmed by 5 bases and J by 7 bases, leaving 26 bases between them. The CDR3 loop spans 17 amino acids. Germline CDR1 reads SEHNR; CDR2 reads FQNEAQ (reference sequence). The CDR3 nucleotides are TGTGCCAGCAGCCCCCGTGTAGGGGGGGCGGGGTCGGTTGGCTACACCTTC. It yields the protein CASSPRVGGAGSVGYTF.

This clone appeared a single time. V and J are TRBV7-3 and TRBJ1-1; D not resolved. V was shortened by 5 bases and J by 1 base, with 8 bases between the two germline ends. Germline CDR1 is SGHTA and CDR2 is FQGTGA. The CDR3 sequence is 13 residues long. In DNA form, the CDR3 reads TGTGCCAGCAGCCTCTCCAGGAACACTGAAGCTTTCTTT. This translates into CASSLSRNTEAFF.

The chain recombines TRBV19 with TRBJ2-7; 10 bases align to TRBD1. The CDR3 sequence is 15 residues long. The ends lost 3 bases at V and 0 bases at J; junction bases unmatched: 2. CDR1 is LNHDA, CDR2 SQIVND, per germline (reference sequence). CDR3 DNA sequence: TGTGCCAGTAGTATCCGGGACAGGGGCTCCTACGAGCAGTACTTC. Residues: CASSIRDRGSYEQYF.

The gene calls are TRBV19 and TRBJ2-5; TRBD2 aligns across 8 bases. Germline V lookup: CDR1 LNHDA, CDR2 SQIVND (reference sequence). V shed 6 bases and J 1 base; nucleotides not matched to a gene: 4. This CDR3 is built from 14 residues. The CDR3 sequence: CASRTSGLQETQYF. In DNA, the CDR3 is TGTGCCAGTAGAACTAGCGGCCTCCAAGAGACCCAGTACTTC.